This is a list of T cell receptor beta chains from one sample in a study of T cells in localized non-small cell lung cancer. The repertoire was sequenced with immunoSEQ multiplex PCR; TCRdb's copy has only in-frame clones and lacks some. The sample contains 2,200 or so clones, 22% of which appear only once. Material: lung tumor tissue, obtained before any cancer treatment. These receptors came from a man between 40 and 70 years old with stage II lung adenocarcinoma. Each CDR3 is given with its conserved first and last residue. The D gene is left open where the match is weak. Clone sizes are given selectively: once, few, many, or a class where the clone is expanded.

V gene	D gene	J gene	CDR3 length	clone size	CDR3 DNA	CDR3 protein
TRBV30	NA	TRBJ2-7	13	NA	TGTGCCTGGGCCAGACTCGCCCCCTACGAGCAGTACTTC	CAWARLAPYEQYF
TRBV6-8	NA	TRBJ1-3	12	NA	TGTGCCAGCACCTACTCTGGAAACACCATATATTTT	CASTYSGNTIYF
TRBV11-3	TRBD2	TRBJ2-3	16	NA	TGTGCCAGCAGCTTAGGGGCGGGGGTCCCCACAGATACGCAGTATTTT	CASSLGAGVPTDTQYF
TRBV4-1	TRBD1	TRBJ2-7	16	NA	TGCGCCAGCAGCCAAGAGTTTGGGACAGAAAACTACGAGCAGTACTTC	CASSQEFGTENYEQYF
TRBV6-1	TRBD2	TRBJ2-1	15	medium-sized	TGTGCCAGCAGTGAAGTGGGACTAGTCTACAATGAGCAGTTCTTC	CASSEVGLVYNEQFF
TRBV11-3	NA	TRBJ1-3	16	NA	TGTGCCAGCAGCTTGGGAACGACAGGTTCTGGAAACACCATATATTTT	CASSLGTTGSGNTIYF
TRBV6-8	TRBD1	TRBJ2-7	14	NA	TGTGCCAGCAGAGGGACAGGGGGCGAGTACGAGCAGTACTTC	CASRGTGGEYEQYF
TRBV11-3	NA	TRBJ1-6	15	NA	TGTGCCAGCAGCTTAGGGGAGAGGATTGGTTCACCCCTCCACTTT	CASSLGERIGSPLHF
TRBV9	TRBD1	TRBJ2-7	15	large	TGTGCCAGCAGCACTTTCCCGGGACAGGACTACGAGCAGTACTTC	CASSTFPGQDYEQYF
TRBV11-3	NA	TRBJ2-7	14	few	TGTGCCAGCAGCTTGCGACAGTTCCCCTACGAGCAGTACTTC	CASSLRQFPYEQYF
TRBV6-8	TRBD2	TRBJ2-7	17	NA	TGTGCCAGCAGTTACCCTAGGGGTAGCGGGAGTGCTTACGAGCAGTACTTC	CASSYPRGSGSAYEQYF
TRBV11-3	NA	TRBJ1-6	16	NA	TGTGCCAGCAGCTTAGGATCGCCAGGGGATAATTCACCCCTCCACTTT	CASSLGSPGDNSPLHF
TRBV11-3	NA	TRBJ1-5	15	NA	TGTGCCAGCAGCTTGGGTGGGTATAGCAATCAGCCCCAGCATTTT	CASSLGGYSNQPQHF
TRBV6-8	NA	TRBJ2-7	13	few	TGTGCCAGCTTTAGGGACCCCACCTACGAGCAGTACTTC	CASFRDPTYEQYF
TRBV14	TRBD1	TRBJ1-3	17	NA	TGTGCCAGCAGCCACGGGACAGATGACTTCTCTGGAAACACCATATATTTT	CASSHGTDDFSGNTIYF
TRBV6-8	NA	TRBJ1-4	14	medium-sized	TGTGCCACAACCCAGACAGCAACTAATGAAAAACTGTTTTTT	CATTQTATNEKLFF
TRBV14	TRBD2	TRBJ2-5	17	NA	TGTGCCAGCAGCCAAGATTCCGGTGGCGGGACTAGAGAGACCCAGTACTTC	CASSQDSGGGTRETQYF
TRBV6-7	NA	TRBJ2-3	11	NA	TGTGCCAGCAGTGACACAGATACGCAGTATTTT	CASSDTDTQYF
TRBV30	TRBD2	TRBJ2-5	12	NA	TGTGCCTTGAGGGAGGGGTCAGAGACCCAGTACTTC	CALREGSETQYF
TRBV30	NA	TRBJ1-5	13	NA	TGTGCCTGGACCCCGGGCCCGGGGTTCGCCCAGCATTTT	CAWTPGPGFAQHF
TRBV6-8	TRBD2	TRBJ2-7	15	few	TGTGCCAGCAGTTACGGGACTAGCGGCAGCTACGAGCAGTACTTC	CASSYGTSGSYEQYF
TRBV12-5	NA	TRBJ2-1	15	NA	TGTGCCAGCACCCCAGGAGGGGGCGATGGAGGTGAGCAGTTCTTC	CASTPGGGDGGEQFF
TRBV18	NA	TRBJ2-5	12	NA	TGTGCCAGCTCAACGTACCAAGAGACCCAGTACTTC	CASSTYQETQYF
TRBV18	TRBD1	TRBJ2-5	15	NA	TGTGCCAGCTCACCCTTAGGGGGCACACAAGAGACCCAGTACTTC	CASSPLGGTQETQYF
TRBV9	NA	TRBJ2-7	13	medium-sized	TGTGCCAGCAGCGTAGAAAGCGGCCTAGGGCAGTACTTC	CASSVESGLGQYF
TRBV11-3	NA	TRBJ1-6	14	NA	TGTGCCAGCAGCTTTATTGGGTATGATTCACCCCTCCACTTT	CASSFIGYDSPLHF
TRBV19	NA	TRBJ1-1	14	NA	TGTGCCAGTAGTATAGGGACAGCGAACACTGAAGCTTTCTTT	CASSIGTANTEAFF
TRBV10-3	NA	TRBJ1-2	15	medium-sized	TGTGCCATCAGTGAGTCTAGCGGGAAAGGGTATGGCTACACCTTC	CAISESSGKGYGYTF
TRBV5-1	NA	TRBJ2-7	15	NA	TGCGCCAGCAGCTTGGCGGGGAGGAGCTCCTACGAGCAGTACTTC	CASSLAGRSSYEQYF
TRBV6-8	NA	TRBJ2-7	16	NA	TGTGCCAGCAGTGGCCGAGGGCAGGGAGGCTCCTACGAGCAGTACTTC	CASSGRGQGGSYEQYF
TRBV5-1	TRBD2	TRBJ2-7	14	few	TGCGCCAGCAGCTTGGCGACTAGCGCATACGAGCAGTACTTC	CASSLATSAYEQYF
TRBV19	NA	TRBJ1-1	14	NA	TGTGCCAGTACCCCGGACAGAAGTTCGACTCCGGCTTTCTTT	CASTPDRSSTPAFF